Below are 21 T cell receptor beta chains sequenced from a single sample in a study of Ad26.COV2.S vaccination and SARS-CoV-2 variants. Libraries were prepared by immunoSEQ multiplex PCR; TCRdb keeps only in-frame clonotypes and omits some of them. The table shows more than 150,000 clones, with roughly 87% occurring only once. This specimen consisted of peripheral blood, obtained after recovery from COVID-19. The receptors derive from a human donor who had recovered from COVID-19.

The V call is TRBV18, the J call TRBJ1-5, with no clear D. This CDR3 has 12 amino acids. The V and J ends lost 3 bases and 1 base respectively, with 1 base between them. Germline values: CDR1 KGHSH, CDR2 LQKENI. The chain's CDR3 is CASSPSNQPQHF. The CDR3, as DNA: TGTGCCAGCTCACCGAGCAATCAGCCCCAGCATTTT.

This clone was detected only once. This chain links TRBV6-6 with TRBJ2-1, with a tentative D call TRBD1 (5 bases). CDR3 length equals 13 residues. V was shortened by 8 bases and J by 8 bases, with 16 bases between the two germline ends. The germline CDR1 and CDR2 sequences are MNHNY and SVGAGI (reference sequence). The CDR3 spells CASGKIQVDEQFF. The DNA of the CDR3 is TGTGCCAGCGGGAAAATACAGGTGGATGAGCAGTTCTTC.

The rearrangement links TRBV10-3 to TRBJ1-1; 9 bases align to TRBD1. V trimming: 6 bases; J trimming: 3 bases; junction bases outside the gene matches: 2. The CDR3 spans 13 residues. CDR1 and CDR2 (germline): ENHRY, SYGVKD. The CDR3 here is CAIRDRGDTEAFF. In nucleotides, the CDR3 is TGTGCCATCAGGGACAGGGGTGACACTGAAGCTTTCTTT.

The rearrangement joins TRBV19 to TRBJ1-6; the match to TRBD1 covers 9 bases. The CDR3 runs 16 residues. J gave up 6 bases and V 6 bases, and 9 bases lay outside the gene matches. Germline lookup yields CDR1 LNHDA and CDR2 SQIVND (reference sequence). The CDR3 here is CASSETTGGGNSPLHF. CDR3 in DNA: TGTGCCAGTAGCGAAACAACAGGGGGCGGTAATTCACCCCTCCACTTT. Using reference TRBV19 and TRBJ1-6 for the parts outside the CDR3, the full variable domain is DGGITQSPKYLFRKEGQNVTLSCEQNLNHDAMYWYRQDPGQGLRLIYYSQIVNDFQKGDIAEGYSVSREKKESFPLTVTSAQKNPTAFYLCASSETTGGGNSPLHFGNGTRLTVT.

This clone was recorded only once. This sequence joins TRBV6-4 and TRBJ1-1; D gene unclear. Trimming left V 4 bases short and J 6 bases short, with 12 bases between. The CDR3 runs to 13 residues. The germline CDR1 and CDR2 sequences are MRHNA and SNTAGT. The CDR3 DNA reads TGTGCCAGCAGTGCCTCGGATGAGGCTGAAGCTTTCTTT. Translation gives CASSASDEAEAFF.

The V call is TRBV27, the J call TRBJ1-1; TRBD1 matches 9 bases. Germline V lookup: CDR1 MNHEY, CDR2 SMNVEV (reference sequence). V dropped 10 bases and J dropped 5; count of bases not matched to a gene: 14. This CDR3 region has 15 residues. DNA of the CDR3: TGTGCCACCTCCAACCTAGACAGGGGGAGGACTGAAGCTTTCTTT. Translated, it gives CATSNLDRGRTEAFF.

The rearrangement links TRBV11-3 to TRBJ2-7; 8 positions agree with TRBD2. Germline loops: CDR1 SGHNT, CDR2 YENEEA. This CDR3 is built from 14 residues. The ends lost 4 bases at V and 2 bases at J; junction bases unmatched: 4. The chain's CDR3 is CASSSRGGTYEQYF. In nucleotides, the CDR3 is TGTGCCAGCAGCTCTCGCGGGGGGACCTACGAGCAGTACTTC. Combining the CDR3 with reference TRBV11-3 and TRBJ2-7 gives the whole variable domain EAGVVQSPRYKIIEKKQPVAFWCNPISGHNTLYWYLQNLGQGPELLIRYENEEAVDDSQLPKDRFSAERLKGVDSTLKIQPAELGDSAVYLCASSSRGGTYEQYFGPGTRLTVT.

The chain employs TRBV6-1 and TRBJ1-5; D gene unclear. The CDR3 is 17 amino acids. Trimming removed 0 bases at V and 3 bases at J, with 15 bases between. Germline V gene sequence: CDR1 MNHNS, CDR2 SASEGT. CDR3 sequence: CASSEALGVPLNQPQHF. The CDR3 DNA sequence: TGTGCCAGCAGTGAAGCGCTGGGTGTCCCCCTCAATCAGCCCCAGCATTTT.

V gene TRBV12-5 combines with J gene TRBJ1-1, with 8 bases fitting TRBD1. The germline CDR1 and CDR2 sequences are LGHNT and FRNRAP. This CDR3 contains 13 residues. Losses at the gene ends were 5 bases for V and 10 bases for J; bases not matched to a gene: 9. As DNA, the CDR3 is TGTGCTAGTGGTCCTGGACAGGGCGTGAGAGCTTTCTTT. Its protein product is CASGPGQGVRAFF. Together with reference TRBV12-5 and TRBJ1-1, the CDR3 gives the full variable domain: DARVTQTPRHKVTEMGQEVTMRCQPILGHNTVFWYRQTMMQGLELLAYFRNRAPLDDSGMPKDRFSAEMPDATLATLKIQPSEPRDSAVYFCASGPGQGVRAFFGQGTRLTVV.

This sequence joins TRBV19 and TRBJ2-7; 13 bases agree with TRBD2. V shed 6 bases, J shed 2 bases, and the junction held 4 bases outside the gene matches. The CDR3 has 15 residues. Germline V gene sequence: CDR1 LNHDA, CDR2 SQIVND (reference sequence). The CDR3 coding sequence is TGTGCCAGTAGCAACGGACTAGCGGGAGCCTACGAGCAGTACTTC. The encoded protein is CASSNGLAGAYEQYF.

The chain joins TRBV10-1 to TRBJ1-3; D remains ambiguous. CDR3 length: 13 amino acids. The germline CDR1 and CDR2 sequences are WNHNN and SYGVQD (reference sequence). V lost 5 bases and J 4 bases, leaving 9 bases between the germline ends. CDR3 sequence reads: CASSPRGGNTIYF. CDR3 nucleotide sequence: TGCGCCAGCAGTCCCAGAGGCGGAAACACCATATATTTT.

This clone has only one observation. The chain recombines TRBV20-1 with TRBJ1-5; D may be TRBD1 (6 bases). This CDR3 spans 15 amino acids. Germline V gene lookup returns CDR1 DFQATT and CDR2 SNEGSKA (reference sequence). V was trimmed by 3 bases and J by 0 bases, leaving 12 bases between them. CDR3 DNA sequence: TGCAGTGCTAGTCCCAGGGGAGTTAGCAATCAGCCCCAGCATTTT. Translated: CSASPRGVSNQPQHF.

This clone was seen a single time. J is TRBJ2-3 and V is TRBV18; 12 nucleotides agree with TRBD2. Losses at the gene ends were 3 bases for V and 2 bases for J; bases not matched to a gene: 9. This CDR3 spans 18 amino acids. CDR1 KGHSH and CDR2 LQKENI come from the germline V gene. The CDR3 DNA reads TGTGCCAGCTCACCGACCGCTAGCGGGAGGGGGCCCACAGATACGCAGTATTTT. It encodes CASSPTASGRGPTDTQYF.

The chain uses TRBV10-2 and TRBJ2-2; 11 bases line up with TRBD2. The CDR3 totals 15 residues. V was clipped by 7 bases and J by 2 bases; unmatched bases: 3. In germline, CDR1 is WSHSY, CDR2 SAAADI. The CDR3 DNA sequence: TGCGCCAGCATGGGACTAGCGGTTAACACCGGGGAGCTGTTTTTT. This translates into CASMGLAVNTGELFF.

The CDR3 DNA follows: TGTGCCAGCAGCTTGCCAGCGGGGACCCAAGAGACCCAGTACTTC. Protein product: CASSLPAGTQETQYF. V gene TRBV5-6 combines with J gene TRBJ2-5; 7 nucleotides match TRBD2. V dropped 1 base and J dropped 1; count of bases not matched to a gene: 4. The CDR3 sequence is 15 residues long. Germline V gene data show CDR1 as SGHDT and CDR2 as YYEEEE.

In DNA, the CDR3 is TGTGCCAGCAGCCCTAGCGGGGGCCTTAACGACTACGAGCAGTACTTC. It specifies CASSPSGGLNDYEQYF. The gene calls are TRBV9 and TRBJ2-7; 10 bases are shared with TRBD2. V trimming: 4 bases; J trimming: 3 bases; junction bases outside the gene matches: 10. Per germline, CDR1 SGDLS and CDR2 YYNGEE. The CDR3 runs to 16 residues.

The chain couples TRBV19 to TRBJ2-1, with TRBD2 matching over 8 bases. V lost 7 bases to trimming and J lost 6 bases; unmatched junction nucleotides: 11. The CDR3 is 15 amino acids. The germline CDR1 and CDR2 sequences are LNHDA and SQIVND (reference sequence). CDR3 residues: CASTPYSGSGNEQFF. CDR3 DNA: TGTGCCAGTACCCCCTACAGCGGGAGTGGCAATGAGCAGTTCTTC.

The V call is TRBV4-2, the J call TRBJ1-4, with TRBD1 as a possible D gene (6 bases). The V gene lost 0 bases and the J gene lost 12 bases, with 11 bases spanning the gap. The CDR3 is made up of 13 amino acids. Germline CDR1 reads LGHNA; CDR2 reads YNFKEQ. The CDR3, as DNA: TGTGCCAGCAGCCAAGACGGGGGCCGCGAACTGTTTTTT. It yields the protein CASSQDGGRELFF.

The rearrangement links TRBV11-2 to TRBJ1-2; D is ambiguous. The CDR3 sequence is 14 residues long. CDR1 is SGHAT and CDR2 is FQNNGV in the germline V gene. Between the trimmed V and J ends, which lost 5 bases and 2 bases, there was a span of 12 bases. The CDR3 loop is CASSIKTGNYGYTF. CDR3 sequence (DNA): TGTGCCAGCAGCATTAAGACGGGCAACTATGGCTACACCTTC. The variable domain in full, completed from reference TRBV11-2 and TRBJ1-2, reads EAGVAQSPRYKIIEKRQSVAFWCNPISGHATLYWYQQILGQGPKLLIQFQNNGVVDDSQLPKDRFSAERLKGVDSTLKIQPAKLEDSAVYLCASSIKTGNYGYTFGSGTRLTVV.

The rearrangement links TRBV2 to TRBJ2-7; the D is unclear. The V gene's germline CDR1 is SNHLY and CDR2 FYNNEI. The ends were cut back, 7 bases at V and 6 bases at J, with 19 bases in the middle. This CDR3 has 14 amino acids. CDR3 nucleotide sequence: TGTGCCAGCACCCTACCCGGGCGGCAGACCGAGCAGTACTTC. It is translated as CASTLPGRQTEQYF.

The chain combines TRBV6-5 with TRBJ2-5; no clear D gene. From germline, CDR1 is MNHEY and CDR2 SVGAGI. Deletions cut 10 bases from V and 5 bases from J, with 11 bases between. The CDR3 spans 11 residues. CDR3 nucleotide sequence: TGTGCCAAGGTTGGAGAGGAGACCCAGTACTTC. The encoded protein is CAKVGEETQYF.